A selection of T cell receptor beta chains follows, all from one sample in a study of T-cell memory formation after mild COVID-19. TCRdb re-called the 5' RACE reads with MiXCR, one entry per CDR3 protein. Of about 290,000 distinct CDR3 sequences in the sample, roughly 18% were seen once. The sequencing input was PBMCs or a T cell subset sorted from them (not recorded which). The receptor source for this set is a man between 18 and 35 years old who had mild COVID-19 (a few samples of this study predate the infection). Cell type and time point are not known. The CDR3 runs from the conserved cysteine through the conserved F or W. A D gene is named only where the DNA matches it firmly. The listing skips clone size in some rows; elsewhere it reads once, few, many or a size class.

V gene,CDR3 length,clone size,J gene,D gene,CDR3 DNA,CDR3 protein
TRBV10-3,14,-,TRBJ1-5,-,TGTGCCATCAGTGGAGAACAGGGACATCAGCCCCAGCATTTT,CAISGEQGHQPQHF
TRBV20-1,14,-,TRBJ1-5,TRBD1,TGCAGTGCCCAGGGGGCGCGAGGCAATCAGCCCCAGCATTTT,CSAQGARGNQPQHF
TRBV2,15,many,TRBJ1-5,TRBD1,TGTGCCAGCAGTCCTGGACAGGTTAGCAATCAGCCCCAGCATTTT,CASSPGQVSNQPQHF
TRBV3-1,15,-,TRBJ2-1,-,TGTGCCAGCAGCCAACGCCAGGCCGGGGGCAATGAGCAGTTCTTC,CASSQRQAGGNEQFF
TRBV6-5,15,few,TRBJ2-1,TRBD1,TGTGCCAGCAGTTACTCGACAGGGTTCTACAATGAGCAGTTCTTC,CASSYSTGFYNEQFF
TRBV24-1,12,few,TRBJ2-3,-,TGTGCCACCAGCCAGTCCACAGATACGCAGTATTTT,CATSQSTDTQYF
TRBV7-3,15,-,TRBJ2-1,TRBD1,TGTGCCAGCAGCTTCGAGACAGGGGGCGAGAATGAGCAGTTCTTC,CASSFETGGENEQFF
TRBV20-1,11,-,TRBJ2-7,-,TGCAGTGCTTTTAAATCCTACGAGCAGTACTTC,CSAFKSYEQYF
TRBV7-2,14,-,TRBJ2-7,TRBD2,TGTGCCAGCAGCTCAGCGGGGGTGGCCTACGAGCAGTACTTC,CASSSAGVAYEQYF
TRBV5-1,17,many,TRBJ1-1,TRBD1,TGCGCCAGCAGCCAGGACAGGGCCCATCTTCGGAACACTGAAGCTTTCTTT,CASSQDRAHLRNTEAFF
TRBV6-5,17,many,TRBJ1-6,-,TGTGCCAGCAGTTATGGGTCCACCACCGACTATAATTCACCCCTCCACTTT,CASSYGSTTDYNSPLHF
TRBV5-1,15,few,TRBJ2-3,TRBD1,TGCGCCAGCAGCTTGGTGACAGGGGGCTCTGATACGCAGTATTTT,CASSLVTGGSDTQYF
TRBV2,13,-,TRBJ2-1,-,TGTGCCAGCAGTGGAGACAGCAACAATGAGCAGTTCTTC,CASSGDSNNEQFF
TRBV20-1,12,-,TRBJ2-7,-,TGCAGTGCTAAGGAGGGGGGCTACGAGCAGTACTTC,CSAKEGGYEQYF